This T cell receptor beta chain was captured by sequencing in a study of OX40 agonist ivuxolimab in advanced cancers. Study-wide context: Ivuxolimab was an agonistic, fully human IgG2 monoclonal antibody directed against OX40 (CD134), a costimulatory receptor. Prior anti-PD-1, anti-PD-L1 or anti-CTLA-4 therapy was permitted, and approximately 40% of dose-escalation patients had received checkpoint inhibitors. The dose-escalation cohort was roughly 83% male with a mean age of about 60 years, ranging from roughly 20 to 80. The paper covers the monotherapy dose-escalation part of the phase I ivuxolimab trial, which included N ≈ 52 patients. Of the approximately 54 dose-escalation patients, hepatocellular carcinoma was present in approximately 20, melanoma in roughly 15, renal cell carcinoma in 9 and head and neck cancer in 9. Partial responses occurred in three dose-escalation patients, of whom one had hepatocellular carcinoma and two had cutaneous melanoma. The point of sequencing TCRbeta in the periphery was to test whether ivuxolimab changed TCR sequence diversity and drove clonal T-cell expansion. Intravenous ivuxolimab was administered to patients every 2 weeks at six dose levels: 0.01, 0.1, 0.3, 1.5, 3 and 10 mg/kg. Overall results and qualifications from the work: After ivuxolimab, more expanded clones were found on average in CD8+ T cells than in CD4+ T cells. At doses from 0.1 to 3.0 mg/kg, clonal expansion was seen in both CD4+ and CD8+ blood T cells between baseline and week 6. The antigen specificity of the peripheral T cells that underwent clonal expansion was not determined. In partial responders in the 0.1-3.0 mg/kg groups, normalized peripheral clonal expansion was found to be among the lowest, especially among CD8+ T cells. Low levels of normalized T-cell clonal expansion were also seen in some patients who did not respond.

As concerns this clone: Which antigen it targets is not known. Base quality data are lacking; no much larger clone is found one base away.

From the cysteine up to the phenylalanine, the CDR3 has a length of 12 residues. Just CDR3 DNA is preserved here, 36 bases in frame from base 1. Based on the germline V gene (reference sequence), the CDR1 and CDR2 sequences are LNHNV and YYDKDF. V and J are truncated by 0 bases and 7 bases respectively, leaving an intervening sequence of 7 bases. The trial excluded patients who had a history of autoimmune disease or who were on systemic immunosuppression. Peripheral blood for TCR sequencing was drawn from every dose cohort at baseline, at cycle 4 day 1 and at cycle 7 day 1. Samples were obtained from an open-label, multicenter, first-in-human phase I dose-escalation trial of ivuxolimab. The trial enrolled adults with locally advanced or metastatic head and neck squamous cell, hepatocellular, melanoma or renal cell carcinoma. Before TCR sequencing, CD4+ T cells and CD8+ T cells from peripheral blood were sorted into separate populations.

Genomic DNA was isolated from the sorted cells so that the TCRbeta CDR3 region could be sequenced. TCRbeta CDR3 regions were sequenced using the immunoSEQ Assay. TCRdb mirrors the immuneACCESS table, restricted to in-frame sequences. Some clones are absent from its copies; in checked studies, under half trace to an unresolved V gene, and the reason for the others is unknown. Recorded for this sample are 57,000 or so clones; approximately 81% of them occurred a single time. About 4.7% of the sample rests with the top ten. The chain is made from TRBV15 and TRBJ2-7; no D segment can be confidently identified. The receptor's source is an adult with an advanced solid tumor such as melanoma, head and neck, liver or kidney cancer. The sample in question was CD4+ or CD8+ T cells sorted from blood, obtained in a trial of the OX40 agonist ivuxolimab. CDR3 loop: CATSRDDPEQYF. In nucleotide form, the sequence is TGTGCCACCAGCAGAGATGATCCAGAGCAGTACTTC.